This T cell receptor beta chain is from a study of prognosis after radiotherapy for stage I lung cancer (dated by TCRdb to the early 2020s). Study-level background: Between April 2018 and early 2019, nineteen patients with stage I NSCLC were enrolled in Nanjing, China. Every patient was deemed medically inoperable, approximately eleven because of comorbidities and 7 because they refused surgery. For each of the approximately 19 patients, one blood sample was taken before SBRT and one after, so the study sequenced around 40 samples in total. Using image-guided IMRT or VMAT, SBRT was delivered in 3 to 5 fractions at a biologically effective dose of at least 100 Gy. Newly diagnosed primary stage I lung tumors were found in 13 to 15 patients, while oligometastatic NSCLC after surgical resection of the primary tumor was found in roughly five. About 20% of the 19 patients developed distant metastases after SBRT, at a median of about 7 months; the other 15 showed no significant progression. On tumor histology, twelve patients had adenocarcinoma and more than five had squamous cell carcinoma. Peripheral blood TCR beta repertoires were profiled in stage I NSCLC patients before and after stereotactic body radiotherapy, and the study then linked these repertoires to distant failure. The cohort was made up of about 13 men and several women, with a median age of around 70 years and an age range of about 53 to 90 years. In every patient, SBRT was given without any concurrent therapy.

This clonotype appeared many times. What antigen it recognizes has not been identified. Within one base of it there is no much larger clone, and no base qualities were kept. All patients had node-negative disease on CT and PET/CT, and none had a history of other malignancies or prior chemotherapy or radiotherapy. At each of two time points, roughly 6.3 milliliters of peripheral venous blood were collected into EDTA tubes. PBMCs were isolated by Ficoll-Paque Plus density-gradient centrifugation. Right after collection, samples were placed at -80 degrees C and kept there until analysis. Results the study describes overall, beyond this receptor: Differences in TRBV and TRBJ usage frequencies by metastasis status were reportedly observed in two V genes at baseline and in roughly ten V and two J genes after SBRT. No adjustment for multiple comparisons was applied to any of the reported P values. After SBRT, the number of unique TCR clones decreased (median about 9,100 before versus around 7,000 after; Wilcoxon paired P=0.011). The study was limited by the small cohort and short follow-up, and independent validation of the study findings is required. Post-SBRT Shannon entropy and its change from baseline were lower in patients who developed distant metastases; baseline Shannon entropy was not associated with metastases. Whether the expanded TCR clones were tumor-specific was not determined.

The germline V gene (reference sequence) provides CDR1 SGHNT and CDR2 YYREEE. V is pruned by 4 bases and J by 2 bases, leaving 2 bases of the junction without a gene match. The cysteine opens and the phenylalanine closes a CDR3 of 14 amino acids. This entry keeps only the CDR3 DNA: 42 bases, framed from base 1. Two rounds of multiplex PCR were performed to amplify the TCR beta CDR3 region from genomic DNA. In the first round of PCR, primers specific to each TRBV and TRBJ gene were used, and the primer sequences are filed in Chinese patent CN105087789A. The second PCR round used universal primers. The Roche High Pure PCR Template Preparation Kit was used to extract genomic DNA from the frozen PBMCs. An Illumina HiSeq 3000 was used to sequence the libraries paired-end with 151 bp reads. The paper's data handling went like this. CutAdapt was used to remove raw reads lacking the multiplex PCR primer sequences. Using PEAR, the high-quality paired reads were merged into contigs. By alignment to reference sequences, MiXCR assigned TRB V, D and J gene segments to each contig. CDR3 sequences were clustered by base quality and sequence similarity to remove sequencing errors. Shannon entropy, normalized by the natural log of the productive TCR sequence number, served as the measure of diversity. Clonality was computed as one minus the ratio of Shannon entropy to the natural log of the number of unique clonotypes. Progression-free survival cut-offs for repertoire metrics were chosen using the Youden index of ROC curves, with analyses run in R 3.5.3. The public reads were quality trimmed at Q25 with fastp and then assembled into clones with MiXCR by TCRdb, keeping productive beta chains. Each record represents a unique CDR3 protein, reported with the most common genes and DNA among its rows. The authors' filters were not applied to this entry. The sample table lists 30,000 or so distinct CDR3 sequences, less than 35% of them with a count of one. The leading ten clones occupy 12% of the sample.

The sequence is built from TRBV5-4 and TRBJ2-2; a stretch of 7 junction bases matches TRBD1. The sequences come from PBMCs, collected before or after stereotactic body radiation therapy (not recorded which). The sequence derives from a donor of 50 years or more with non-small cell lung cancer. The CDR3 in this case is CASSRQGNTGELFF. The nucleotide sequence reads TGTGCCAGCAGCCGACAGGGAAACACCGGGGAGCTGTTTTTT.